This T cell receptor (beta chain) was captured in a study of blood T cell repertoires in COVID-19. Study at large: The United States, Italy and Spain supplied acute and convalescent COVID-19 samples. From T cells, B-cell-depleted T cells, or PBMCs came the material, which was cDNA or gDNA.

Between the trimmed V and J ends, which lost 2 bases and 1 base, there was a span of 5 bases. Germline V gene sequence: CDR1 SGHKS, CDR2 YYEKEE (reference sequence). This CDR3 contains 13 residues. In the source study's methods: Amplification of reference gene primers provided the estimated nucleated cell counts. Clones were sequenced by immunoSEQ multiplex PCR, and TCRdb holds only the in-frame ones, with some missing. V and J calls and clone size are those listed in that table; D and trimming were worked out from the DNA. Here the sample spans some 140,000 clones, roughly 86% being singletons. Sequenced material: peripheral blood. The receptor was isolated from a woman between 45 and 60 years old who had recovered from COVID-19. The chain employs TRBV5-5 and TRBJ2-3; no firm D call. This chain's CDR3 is CASSFPGTDTQYF. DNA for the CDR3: TGTGCCAGCAGCTTTCCTGGCACAGATACGCAGTATTTT.